This TCR beta chain was documented in a study of graft-versus-host responses after intestinal transplantation. About the research overall: Recipients underwent multivisceral, liver-intestinal, or isolated intestinal transplants. Recipients across the board were started on anti-thymocyte globulin induction, then kept on tacrolimus and steroids for about 3 years. Overall study results and limits: Across patients carrying graft-donor T cell macrochimerism, allografts held high graft-versus-host to host-versus-graft clonal ratios. Early declines in HvG clones that occurred post-transplant were associated with peak circulating GvH clone levels.

Remarks on this clone: Its antigen remains unidentified.

Generated by immunoSEQ multiplex PCR, the TCRdb table keeps only in-frame clones and is missing some. The data hold around 120,000 clones, with over 75% observed a single time. Here the sequenced sample was unstimulated CD4+ T cells sorted from spleen or lymph node cells, taken before intestinal transplant. This sequence originates from a human donor who received an intestinal transplant.

The CDR3 sequence is CASSLGGKGSYEQYF. CDR3 nucleotide sequence: TGCGCCAGCAGCCTTGGGGGCAAGGGGTCGTACGAGCAGTACTTC. V and J are TRBV5-1 and TRBJ2-7; a weak D match, TRBD1 (6 bases). The CDR3 is made up of 15 amino acids. Germline V gives CDR1 SGHRS, CDR2 YFSETQ. V was clipped by 4 bases and J by 4 bases, with 18 bases between them.